This T cell receptor (beta chain) was obtained from a study of breast tumors, draining lymph nodes, adjacent tissues. Study results and limitations: The lymph node origin of tumor T cells was framed as consistent with a hypothesis, not demonstrated. Luminal-like breast cancer showed significantly greater tumor-nontumor repertoire similarity than basal-like breast cancer did. Tumor TCR diversity was below lymph nodes but above nontumor tissue.

CDR1 is SEHNR, CDR2 FQNEAQ, per germline (reference sequence). The CDR3 is 15 amino acids. Losses at the gene ends were 5 bases for V and 6 bases for J; bases not matched to a gene: 3. TCRdb re-analysed the multiplex PCR reads in MiXCR, keeping a single row per CDR3 protein. The table lists about 60,000 distinct CDR3 sequences, less than 75% of them singletons. Regarding this clonotype: The antigen is unknown.

The gene calls are TRBV7-9 and TRBJ2-3, with 15 bases matching TRBD2. This clonotype originated in a female donor with breast cancer. Some clones in this sample may be carry-over from other donors' samples. The sequenced sample was breast tumor tissue. CDR3 coding DNA: TGTGCCAGCAGCGGACTAGCGGGGGGGGGTGATACGCAGTATTTT. Protein sequence: CASSGLAGGGDTQYF. The full variable domain, with the rest looked up from reference TRBV7-9 and TRBJ2-3, is DTGVSQNPRHKITKRGQNVTFRCDPISEHNRLYWYRQTLGQGPEFLTYFQNEAQLEKSRLLSDRFSAERPKGSFSTLEIQRTEQGDSAMYLCASSGLAGGGDTQYFGPGTRLTVL.